These T cell receptor beta chains were read from a single sample in a study of identical twins. TCRdb used MiXCR to reprocess the 5' RACE reads, holding one entry per CDR3 protein. The repertoire consists of 690,000 or so distinct CDR3 sequences, with over 8.5% occurring once and the leading ten covering around 0.95%. These data are also associated with another study on yellow fever vaccine responses in identical twins.

Specimen: PBMCs. Receptor source: a woman younger than 30 in good health. Each CDR3 is given with its conserved first and last residue. D genes are given only for firm matches. Part of the rows lack a size; the others show once, few, many or a class for expanded clones.

>TRBV27|NA|15|few|TRBJ2-3
TGTGCCAGCAGGATGAAGGGACCACTGAAAGATACGCAGTATTTT
CASRMKGPLKDTQYF
>TRBV7-6|NA|14|few|TRBJ2-1
TGTGCCAGCAGCTCGGCCTTGGGGCAGAGTGAGCAGTTCTTC
CASSSALGQSEQFF
>TRBV3-1|TRBD2|14|many|TRBJ2-5
TGTGCCAGCAGCCAAGCGGGAGGGCCAGAGACCCAGTACTTC
CASSQAGGPETQYF
>TRBV4-3|NA|15|NA|TRBJ2-3
TGCGCCAGCAGCCAAGATGGGGGAAAAGCGGATACGCAGTATTTT
CASSQDGGKADTQYF
>TRBV27|TRBD1|13|few|TRBJ2-7
TGTGCCAGCAAACGTACAGGGGGCTACGAGCAGTACTTC
CASKRTGGYEQYF
>TRBV29-1|NA|12|NA|TRBJ2-3
TGCAGCGTTGGGGTAGTTGGGGATACGCAGTATTTT
CSVGVVGDTQYF
>TRBV2|NA|14|few|TRBJ2-2
TGTGCCAGCAGTAGGGCTAGCAGCTACGGGGAGCTGTTTTTT
CASSRASSYGELFF
>TRBV5-1|NA|16|few|TRBJ1-4
TGCGCCAGCAGCTTGGCATTCCATGGGACTAATGAAAAACTGTTTTTT
CASSLAFHGTNEKLFF
>TRBV7-8|NA|13|many|TRBJ2-1
TGTGCCAGCAGCTTAAGTACCGAGACTAAAGGGTTCTTC
CASSLSTETKGFF
>TRBV28|NA|15|many|TRBJ1-1
TGTGCCAGCAGTCCGCCGGGACCTATGAACACTGAAGCTTTCTTT
CASSPPGPMNTEAFF
>TRBV6-1|TRBD1|15|few|TRBJ2-1
TGTGCCAGCAGTGAAACCGGGACAGTCTTCAATGAGCAGTTCTTC
CASSETGTVFNEQFF
>TRBV18|NA|14|NA|TRBJ2-7
TGTGCCAGCTCACCATTAAACAGGGACTACGAGCAGTACTTC
CASSPLNRDYEQYF
>TRBV5-1|NA|16|NA|TRBJ2-3
TGCGCCAGCAGCCGAACTTTACAGGGGGGGATAGATACGCAGTATTTT
CASSRTLQGGIDTQYF
>TRBV25-1|TRBD1|13|NA|TRBJ2-7
TGTGCCAGCAGTGAAGGGACAGGGGTCGAGCAGTACTTC
CASSEGTGVEQYF
>TRBV7-9|TRBD2|11|NA|TRBJ2-3
TGTGCCGAGGGAGGGACAGATACGCAGTATTTT
CAEGGTDTQYF
>TRBV7-3|TRBD2|20|NA|TRBJ2-3
TGTGCCAGCACCACCCCCCGCGTGGGAGCGGGGGCGAGGAACACAGATACGCAGTATTTT
CASTTPRVGAGARNTDTQYF
>TRBV6-5|TRBD2|17|few|TRBJ2-1
TGTGCCAGCAGTTACACCGGGACTAGCACAAGTTACAATGAGCAGTTCTTC
CASSYTGTSTSYNEQFF
>TRBV12-3/TRBV12-4|NA|15|few|TRBJ2-2
TGTGCCAGCAGTTCGTGGTTTCCGAACACCGGGGAGCTGTTTTTT
CASSSWFPNTGELFF
>TRBV29-1|NA|14|many|TRBJ1-1
TGCAGCGTTGACGCGACAGGCAGAAACACTGAAGCTTTCTTT
CSVDATGRNTEAFF
>TRBV11-2|NA|14|many|TRBJ2-3
TGTGCCAGCAGCTTCCCCGGTGGCACAGATACGCAGTATTTT
CASSFPGGTDTQYF
>TRBV6-2/TRBV6-3|TRBD2|18|NA|TRBJ2-1
TGTGCCAGCAGTTACAAGACCCTAGCGGGGAGCTCCTACAATGAGCAGTTCTTC
CASSYKTLAGSSYNEQFF
>TRBV4-3|TRBD2|16|many|TRBJ2-5
TGCGCCAGCAGCCAAGATAGCACTAGCGGGAGGAAGACCCAGTACTTC
CASSQDSTSGRKTQYF
>TRBV5-5|NA|15|few|TRBJ2-3
TGTGCCAGCAGCTTATCGGTGGCTAGCACAGATACGCAGTATTTT
CASSLSVASTDTQYF
>TRBV15|TRBD1|17|few|TRBJ2-2
TGTGCCACCAGCAGGAAACTACAGGGGGTTGGCACCGGGGAGCTGTTTTTT
CATSRKLQGVGTGELFF
>TRBV19|NA|14|few|TRBJ2-1
TGTGCCAGTAGTATAGGGAGCCACACCAATGAGCAGTTCTTC
CASSIGSHTNEQFF
>TRBV29-1|NA|13|NA|TRBJ1-1
TGCAGCATTCGCCACGGTCTGAACACTGAAGCTTTCTTT
CSIRHGLNTEAFF
>TRBV29-1|NA|15|NA|TRBJ2-7
TGCAGCGTCCTGATCCGACAGTCCTACCCCTACGAGCAGTACTTC
CSVLIRQSYPYEQYF
>TRBV7-8|NA|16|NA|TRBJ2-7
TGTGCCAGCAGCCCTTCCTTAGGGGGATCTCGGTACGAGCAGTACTTC
CASSPSLGGSRYEQYF
>TRBV20-1|TRBD2|19|NA|TRBJ2-7
TGCAGTGCTAAGGGGGGAGGGGAAGTTCTAGCGGGAGGACTGGGCGAGCAGTACTTC
CSAKGGGEVLAGGLGEQYF
>TRBV25-1|NA|18|few|TRBJ2-1
TGTGCCAGCAGTGAATATATTAAACCCAACCGCTCCTACAATGAGCAGTTCTTC
CASSEYIKPNRSYNEQFF
>TRBV15|TRBD2|16|NA|TRBJ2-1
TGTGCCACCAGCAGGGGTCCGGCGGGGGACTACAATGAGCAGTTCTTC
CATSRGPAGDYNEQFF
>TRBV28|TRBD1|15|NA|TRBJ2-7
TGTGCCAGCAGGGGGAAGGGGACAGGGCCGTACGAGCAGTACTTC
CASRGKGTGPYEQYF
>TRBV25-1|NA|14|NA|TRBJ2-7
TGTGCCAGCAGTGAAGACGGACACCGGTTCGAGCAGTACTTC
CASSEDGHRFEQYF
>TRBV20-1|NA|14|few|TRBJ2-7
TGCAGTGCTAGTGACGACAGCAGCTCCTACGAGCAGTACTTC
CSASDDSSSYEQYF
>TRBV7-2|NA|15|many|TRBJ2-3
TGTGCCAGCAGCTTAGACAGGGCTAGCACAGATACGCAGTATTTT
CASSLDRASTDTQYF
>TRBV11-1|NA|19|NA|TRBJ1-2
TGTGCCAGCAGCCAGTCCAGGGACACCCGAGGGGGGACTAACTATGGCTACACCTTC
CASSQSRDTRGGTNYGYTF
>TRBV7-2|NA|14|many|TRBJ2-1
TGTGCCAGCAGCTTAGAGGGACACACGCGGGAGCAGTTCTTC
CASSLEGHTREQFF
>TRBV12-3/TRBV12-4|NA|15|NA|TRBJ2-5
TGTGCCAGCAGCCGCTCCCGGGGGACACAGGAGACCCAGTACTTC
CASSRSRGTQETQYF
>TRBV5-1|TRBD2|16|few|TRBJ2-7
TGCGCCAGCAGCATGGCTTTGCCGGGAGGGCCTTACGAGCAGTACTTC
CASSMALPGGPYEQYF
>TRBV20-1|NA|15|many|TRBJ2-4
TGCAGTGCTAGAGGCATCGGCAAAACCAAAAACATTCAGTACTTC
CSARGIGKTKNIQYF
>TRBV6-5|NA|16|NA|TRBJ2-7
TGTGCCAGCAGTTACTCATTCCCAGGGAGCTCCTACGAGCAGTACTTC
CASSYSFPGSSYEQYF
>TRBV20-1|TRBD2|17|NA|TRBJ2-7
TGCAGTGCTAGAGATTGGGGAGCGGGGCAGGGTTACTACGAGCAGTACTTC
CSARDWGAGQGYYEQYF
>TRBV6-2/TRBV6-3|TRBD2|12|NA|TRBJ2-7
TGTGCTGGAGGCGGGGGGGCCTACGAGCAGTACTTC
CAGGGGAYEQYF
>TRBV28|NA|15|few|TRBJ2-7
TGTGCCAGCAGTTTCCAGGGGCGCGGTTCCTACGAGCAGTACTTC
CASSFQGRGSYEQYF
>TRBV5-1|TRBD2|16|few|TRBJ2-1
TGCGCCAGCAGCTTGGCCTTTAGCGGGAGGGCAGGGGAGCAGTTCTTC
CASSLAFSGRAGEQFF
>TRBV7-9|NA|14|many|TRBJ2-3
TGTGCCAGCAGCTTAAATAGCGGCACAGATACGCAGTATTTT
CASSLNSGTDTQYF
>TRBV29-1|NA|10|many|TRBJ2-1
TGCAGCGTTGATGTGGGGGAGCAGTTCTTC
CSVDVGEQFF
>TRBV3-1|NA|13|NA|TRBJ2-7
TGTGCCAGCAGCCAAGATCTTTGGAGCGAGCAGTACTTC
CASSQDLWSEQYF
>TRBV12-3/TRBV12-4|TRBD1|15|few|TRBJ2-3
TGTGCCAGCAGTCCGGGGACAGGGGGTTCAGATACGCAGTATTTT
CASSPGTGGSDTQYF